This T cell receptor beta chain was profiled in a study of OX40 agonist ivuxolimab in advanced cancers. Overall study: The dose of intravenous ivuxolimab that patients received every 2 weeks ranged from 0.01 to 10 mg/kg. Earlier treatment with anti-PD-1, anti-PD-L1 or anti-CTLA-4 was permitted, and approximately 38% had received some.

Profiling relied on immunoSEQ multiplex PCR, and the TCRdb table lists in-frame clones only, not all of them. The sample has roughly 57,000 clones, roughly nine tenths seen once. In this sample, this clone turned up once. This CDR3 has 16 residues. V lost 4 bases to trimming and J lost 0 bases, with 14 bases between them. Per the germline V gene, CDR1 is MNHNY and CDR2 is SVGAGI (reference sequence). This chain joins TRBV6-6 and TRBJ2-3; either TRBD1 or TRBD2 may supply D (5 bases each). The specimen was CD4+ or CD8+ T cells sorted from blood, collected in a trial of the OX40 agonist ivuxolimab. The source of this sequence is an adult with an advanced solid tumor such as melanoma, head and neck, liver or kidney cancer. CDR3 region: CASSLSGPSSTDTQYF. In DNA, the CDR3 is TGTGCCAGCAGTTTGTCGGGGCCGAGCAGCACAGATACGCAGTATTTT.